This is a list of T cell receptor beta chains from one sample in a study of blood T cells in healthy people across ages. A single record per CDR3 protein comes from TCRdb applying MiXCR to the 5' RACE reads. The sample lists 1,800,000 or so distinct CDR3 sequences, about two fifths seen once, with approximately 22% in the top ten. The sample taken for sequencing was blood. These receptors came from a human donor in good health. CDR3s include the opening cysteine and the closing phenylalanine or tryptophan. A D gene is named only where the DNA matches it firmly. Rows give clone size only sometimes, using once, few, many, or a class for an expanded clone.

D	V	size	J	DNA	CDR3
NA	TRBV4-3	few	TRBJ2-1	TGCGCCAGCAGCCAAGATGAAACTTTCGGGAGTATGAATGAGCAGTTCTTC	CASSQDETFGSMNEQFF
NA	TRBV7-3	few	TRBJ2-3	TGTGCCAGCAGCTTAAGTCACCAAAGATCGCAGTATTTT	CASSLSHQRSQYF
NA	TRBV9	NA	TRBJ1-1	TGTGCCAGCAGCGTAACGTCTAGCACTGAAGCTTTCTTT	CASSVTSSTEAFF
NA	TRBV24-1	few	TRBJ2-3	TGTGCCACCCGGAGGGAGGATACGCAGTATTTT	CATRREDTQYF
NA	TRBV12-3/TRBV12-4	NA	TRBJ2-7	TGTGCCAGCAGTTTTCTTACGGGTGGCGAGCAGTACTTC	CASSFLTGGEQYF
TRBD2	TRBV9	NA	TRBJ2-3	TGTGCCAGCAGCGCCGGGACTACTCCCGTTGATACGCAGTATTTT	CASSAGTTPVDTQYF
TRBD2	TRBV3-1	few	TRBJ2-1	TGTGCCAGCAGCCAACAGCTGGGGACTAGCGGGGTTTTCAATGAGCAGTTCTTC	CASSQQLGTSGVFNEQFF
NA	TRBV7-3	NA	TRBJ2-3	TGTGCCAGCAGCTTAAGTAGCGGATACACAGATACGCAGTATTTT	CASSLSSGYTDTQYF
TRBD1	TRBV28	once	TRBJ1-1	TGTGCCAGCAGTTTTGCGGGGACAGGTTCAATTGAAGCTTTCTTT	CASSFAGTGSIEAFF
TRBD1	TRBV9	few	TRBJ1-2	TGTGCCAGCAGCGTGTACTCCCAAGGGGGCGGCTATGGCTACACCTTC	CASSVYSQGGGYGYTF
NA	TRBV5-5	NA	TRBJ1-1	TGTGCCAGCAGCTGGGGGGACGTGAACACTGAAGCTTTCTTT	CASSWGDVNTEAFF
TRBD2	TRBV20-1	NA	TRBJ2-1	TGCAGTGCTAAAGGACTAGCGGGGGAAAGCAATGAGCAGTTCTTC	CSAKGLAGESNEQFF
TRBD2	TRBV20-1	NA	TRBJ2-1	TGCAGTGCTAGAGATTTTATTAGCGGGGGGACCCCCCGGGGGAATGAGCAGTTCTTC	CSARDFISGGTPRGNEQFF
NA	TRBV6-6	few	TRBJ2-5	TGTGCCAGCAGGAGGGAATTACAAGAGACCCAGTACTTC	CASRRELQETQYF
TRBD1	TRBV20-1	NA	TRBJ1-2	TGCAGTGCTACTCGGGACAGGGCTTATGGCTACACCTTC	CSATRDRAYGYTF
NA	TRBV7-3	NA	TRBJ2-5	TGTGCCAGCAGCTTCGGGACCTACGAGCGGTACTTC	CASSFGTYERYF
NA	TRBV7-2	NA	TRBJ2-7	TGTGCCAGCAGCTTGGACGGAATGGAGTTTGTTATGAGTCGTAGCGAGCAGTACTTC	CASSLDGMEFVMSRSEQYF
TRBD2	TRBV7-3	NA	TRBJ2-3	TGTGCCAGCAGTCAAACTAGCGCAGATACGCAGTATTTT	CASSQTSADTQYF
TRBD2	TRBV4-2	NA	TRBJ2-1	TGTGCCAGCAGCCAAGATCCACCCCGGGGAGCGGGGTTTTACAATGAGCAGTTCTTC	CASSQDPPRGAGFYNEQFF
TRBD1	TRBV15	NA	TRBJ2-1	TGTGCCACCAGCACGCTAGACAGGGCAGTAGCCAATGAGCAGTTCTTC	CATSTLDRAVANEQFF
NA	TRBV7-9	NA	TRBJ1-6	TGTGTCGGGAGGAGACTCGATAATTCACCCCTCCACTTT	CVGRRLDNSPLHF
NA	TRBV7-9	NA	TRBJ2-1	TGTGCCAGCAGCCTCATTTGGGGTTTAGGAAACAATGAGCAGTTCTTC	CASSLIWGLGNNEQFF
TRBD1	TRBV7-9	few	TRBJ1-2	TGTGCCAGCAGCTTAGGTGGATCTCCGGACAGGGGATATGGCTACACCTTC	CASSLGGSPDRGYGYTF
NA	TRBV5-1	NA	TRBJ2-7	TGCGCCAGCAGCTTGGAGTCAGGGAGGTACCACGAGCAGTACTTC	CASSLESGRYHEQYF
TRBD1	TRBV4-1	NA	TRBJ2-7	TGCGCCAGCAGCCACAATCCCGACAGGGCCTCCTACGAGCAGTACTTC	CASSHNPDRASYEQYF
NA	TRBV6-5	NA	TRBJ1-2	TGTGCCAGCAGTTCAGGGACACCGCCGGGCTACACCTTC	CASSSGTPPGYTF